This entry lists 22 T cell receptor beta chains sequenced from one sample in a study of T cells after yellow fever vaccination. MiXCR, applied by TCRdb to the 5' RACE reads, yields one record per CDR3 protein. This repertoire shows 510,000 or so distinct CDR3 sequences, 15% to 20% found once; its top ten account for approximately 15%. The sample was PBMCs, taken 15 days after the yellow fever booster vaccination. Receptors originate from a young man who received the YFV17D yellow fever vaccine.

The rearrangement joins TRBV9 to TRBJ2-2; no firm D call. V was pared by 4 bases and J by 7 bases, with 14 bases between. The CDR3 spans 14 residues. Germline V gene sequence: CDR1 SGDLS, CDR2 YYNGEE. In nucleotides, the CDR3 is TGTGCCAGCAGCCCCCTGGGAAGTGGCGGGGAGCTGTTTTTT. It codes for CASSPLGSGGELFF.

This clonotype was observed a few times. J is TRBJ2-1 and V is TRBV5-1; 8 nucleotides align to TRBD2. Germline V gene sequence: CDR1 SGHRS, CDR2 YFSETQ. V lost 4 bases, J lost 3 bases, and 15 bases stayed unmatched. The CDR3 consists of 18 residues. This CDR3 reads CASSPGHGGSGNYNEQFF. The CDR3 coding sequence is TGCGCCAGCAGCCCGGGGCATGGGGGTAGCGGGAACTACAATGAGCAGTTCTTC. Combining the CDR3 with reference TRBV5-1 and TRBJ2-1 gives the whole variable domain KAGVTQTPRYLIKTRGQQVTLSCSPISGHRSVSWYQQTPGQGLQFLFEYFSETQRNKGNFPGRFSGRQFSNSRSEMNVSTLELGDSALYLCASSPGHGGSGNYNEQFFGPGTRLTVL.

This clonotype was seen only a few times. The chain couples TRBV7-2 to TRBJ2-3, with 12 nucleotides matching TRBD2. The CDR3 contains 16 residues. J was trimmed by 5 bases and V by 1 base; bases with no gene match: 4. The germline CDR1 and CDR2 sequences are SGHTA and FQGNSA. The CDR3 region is CASSLVRTSGIDTQYF. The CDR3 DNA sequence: TGTGCCAGCAGCTTAGTTCGGACTAGCGGGATAGATACGCAGTATTTT.

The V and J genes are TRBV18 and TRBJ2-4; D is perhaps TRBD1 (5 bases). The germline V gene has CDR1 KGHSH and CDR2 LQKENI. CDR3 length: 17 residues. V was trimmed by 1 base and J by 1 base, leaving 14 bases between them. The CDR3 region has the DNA TGTGCCAGCTCACCACGTAGGCAGGGTGTTGCCAAAAACATTCAGTACTTC. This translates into CASSPRRQGVAKNIQYF.

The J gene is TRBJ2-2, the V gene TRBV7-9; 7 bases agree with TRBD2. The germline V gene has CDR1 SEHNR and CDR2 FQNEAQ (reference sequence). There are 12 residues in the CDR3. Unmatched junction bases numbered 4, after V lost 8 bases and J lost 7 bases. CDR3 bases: TGTGCCAGCGCGGGGGAGGTCGGGGAGCTGTTTTTT. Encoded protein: CASAGEVGELFF.

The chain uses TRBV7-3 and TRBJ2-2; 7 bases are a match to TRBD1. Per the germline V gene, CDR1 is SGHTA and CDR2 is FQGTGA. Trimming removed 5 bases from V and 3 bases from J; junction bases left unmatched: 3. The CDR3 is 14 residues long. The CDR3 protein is CASSNRGDTGELFF. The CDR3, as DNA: TGTGCCAGCAGCAACAGGGGCGACACCGGGGAGCTGTTTTTT. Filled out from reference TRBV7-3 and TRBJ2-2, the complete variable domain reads GAGVSQTPSNKVTEKGKYVELRCDPISGHTALYWYRQSLGQGPEFLIYFQGTGAADDSGLPNDRFFAVRPEGSVSTLKIQRTERGDSAVYLCASSNRGDTGELFFGEGSRLTVL.

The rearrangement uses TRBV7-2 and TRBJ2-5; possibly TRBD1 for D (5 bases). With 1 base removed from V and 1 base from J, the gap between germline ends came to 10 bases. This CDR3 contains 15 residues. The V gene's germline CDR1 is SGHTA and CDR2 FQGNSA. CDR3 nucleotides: TGTGCCAGCAGCTTAGATATTGGGGCCCAAGAGACCCAGTACTTC. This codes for CASSLDIGAQETQYF. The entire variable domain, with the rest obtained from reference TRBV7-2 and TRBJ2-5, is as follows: GAGVSQSPSNKVTEKGKDVELRCDPISGHTALYWYRQSLGQGLEFLIYFQGNSAPDKSGLPSDRFSAERTGGSVSTLTIQRTQQEDSAVYLCASSLDIGAQETQYFGPGTRLLVL.

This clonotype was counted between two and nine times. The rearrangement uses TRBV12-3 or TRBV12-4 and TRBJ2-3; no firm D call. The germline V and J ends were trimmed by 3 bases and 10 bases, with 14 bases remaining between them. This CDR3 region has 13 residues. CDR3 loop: CASSFFLHTSQYF. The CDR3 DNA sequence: TGTGCCAGCAGTTTTTTCCTACATACTTCGCAGTATTTT.

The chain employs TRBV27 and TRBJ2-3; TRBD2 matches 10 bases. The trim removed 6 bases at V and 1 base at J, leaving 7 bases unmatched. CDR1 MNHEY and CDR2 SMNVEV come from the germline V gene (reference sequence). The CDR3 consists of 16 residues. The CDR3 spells CASSKLSGRGTDTQYF. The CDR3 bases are TGTGCCAGCAGCAAACTAAGCGGGAGGGGCACAGATACGCAGTATTTT.

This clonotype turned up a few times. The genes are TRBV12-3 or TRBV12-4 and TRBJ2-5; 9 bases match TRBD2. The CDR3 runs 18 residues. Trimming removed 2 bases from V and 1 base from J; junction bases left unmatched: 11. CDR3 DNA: TGTGCCAGCAGTTTAAACCTCTGGGCTAGCGGGACCCAAGAGACCCAGTACTTC. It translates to CASSLNLWASGTQETQYF.

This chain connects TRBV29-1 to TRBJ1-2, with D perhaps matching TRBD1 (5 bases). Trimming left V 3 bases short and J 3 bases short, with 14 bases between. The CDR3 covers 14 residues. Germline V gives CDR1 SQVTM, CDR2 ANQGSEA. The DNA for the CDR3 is TGCAGCGTTGACGGGACCGACACCGACTATGGCTACACCTTC. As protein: CSVDGTDTDYGYTF.

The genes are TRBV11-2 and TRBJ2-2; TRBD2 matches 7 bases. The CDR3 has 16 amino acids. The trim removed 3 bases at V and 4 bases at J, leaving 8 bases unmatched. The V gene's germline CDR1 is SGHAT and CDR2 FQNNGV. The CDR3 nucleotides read TGTGCCAGCAGCTTGGGGGGGAGCGGTTCCACCGGGGAGCTGTTTTTT. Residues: CASSLGGSGSTGELFF.

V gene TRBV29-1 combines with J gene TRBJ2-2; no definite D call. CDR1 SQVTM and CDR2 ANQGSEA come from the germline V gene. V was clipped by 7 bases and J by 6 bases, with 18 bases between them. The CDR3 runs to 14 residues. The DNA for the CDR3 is TGCAGCGGGGGTTATACTTCGCAACCCGGGGAGCTGTTTTTT. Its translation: CSGGYTSQPGELFF.

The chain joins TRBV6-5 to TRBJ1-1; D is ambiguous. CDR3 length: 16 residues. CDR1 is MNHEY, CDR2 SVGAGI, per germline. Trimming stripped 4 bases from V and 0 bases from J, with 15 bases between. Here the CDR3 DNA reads TGTGCCAGCAGTTCTGAGACGTGGACGGTGAACACTGAAGCTTTCTTT. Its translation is CASSSETWTVNTEAFF.

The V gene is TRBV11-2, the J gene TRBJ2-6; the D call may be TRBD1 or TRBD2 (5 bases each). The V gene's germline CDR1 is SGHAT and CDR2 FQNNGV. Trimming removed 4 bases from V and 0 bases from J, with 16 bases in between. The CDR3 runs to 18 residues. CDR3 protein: CASSWGRRTSSGANVLTF. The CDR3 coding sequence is TGTGCCAGCAGCTGGGGACGGAGGACAAGCTCTGGGGCCAACGTCCTGACTTTC.

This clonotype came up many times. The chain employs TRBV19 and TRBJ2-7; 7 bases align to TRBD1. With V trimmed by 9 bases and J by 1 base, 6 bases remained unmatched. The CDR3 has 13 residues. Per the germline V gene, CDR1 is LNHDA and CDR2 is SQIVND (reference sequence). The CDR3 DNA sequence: TGTGCCAGCAGCCCGGGACAGTCCTACGAGCAGTACTTC. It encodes CASSPGQSYEQYF.

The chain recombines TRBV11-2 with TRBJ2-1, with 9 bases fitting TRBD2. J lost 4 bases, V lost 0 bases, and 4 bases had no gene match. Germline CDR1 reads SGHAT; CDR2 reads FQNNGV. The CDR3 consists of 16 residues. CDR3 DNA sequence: TGTGCCAGCAGCTTAGAGGCTAGCGGGATTTACAATGAGCAGTTCTTC. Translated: CASSLEASGIYNEQFF.

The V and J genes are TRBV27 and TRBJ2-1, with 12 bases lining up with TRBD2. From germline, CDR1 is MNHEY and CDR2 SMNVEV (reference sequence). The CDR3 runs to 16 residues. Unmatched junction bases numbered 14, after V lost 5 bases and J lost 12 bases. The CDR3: CASSATSGLAGVGQFF. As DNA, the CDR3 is TGTGCCAGCAGTGCGACCTCGGGACTAGCGGGCGTGGGGCAGTTCTTC.

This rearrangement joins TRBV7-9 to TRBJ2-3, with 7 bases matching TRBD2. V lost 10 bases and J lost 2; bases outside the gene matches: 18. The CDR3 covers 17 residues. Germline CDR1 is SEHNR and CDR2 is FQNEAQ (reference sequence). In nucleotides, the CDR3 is TGTGCCACCCGCCCGTCTTGGGAGGGCCGGGACACAGATACGCAGTATTTT. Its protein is CATRPSWEGRDTDTQYF.

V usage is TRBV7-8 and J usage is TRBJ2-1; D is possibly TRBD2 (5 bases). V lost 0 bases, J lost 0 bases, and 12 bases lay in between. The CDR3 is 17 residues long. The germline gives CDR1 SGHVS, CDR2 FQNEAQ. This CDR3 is CASSLAFSGSSYNEQFF. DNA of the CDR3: TGTGCCAGCAGCTTAGCGTTTAGTGGGAGCTCCTACAATGAGCAGTTCTTC.

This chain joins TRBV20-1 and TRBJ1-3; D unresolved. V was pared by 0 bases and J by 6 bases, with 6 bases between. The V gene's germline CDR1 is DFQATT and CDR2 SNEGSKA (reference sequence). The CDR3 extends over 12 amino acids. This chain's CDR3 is CSAREFLNTIYF. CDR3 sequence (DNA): TGCAGTGCTAGAGAGTTCCTAAACACCATATATTTT.

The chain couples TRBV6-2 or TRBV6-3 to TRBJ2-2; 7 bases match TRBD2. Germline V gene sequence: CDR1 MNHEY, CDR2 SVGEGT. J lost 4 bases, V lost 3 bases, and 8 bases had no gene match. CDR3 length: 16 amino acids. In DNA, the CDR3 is TGTGCCAGCAGTTATTTTGGCGGGACTATCACCGGGGAGCTGTTTTTT. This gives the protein CASSYFGGTITGELFF.